Here is one T cell receptor beta chain with its context. The sample originates from a study of cytomegalovirus exposure and HLA in healthy donors. V was trimmed by 5 bases and J by 0 bases, leaving 11 bases between them. Germline V gene lookup returns CDR1 WNHNN and CDR2 SYGVQD (reference sequence). This CDR3 contains 15 residues. The PCR ran on 60 Vbeta and 13 Jbeta primers. Here immunoSEQ multiplex PCR was the method, and the copy in TCRdb shows in-frame clones only, minus some. The sample includes fewer than 200,000 clones, around 84% seen only once; the top ten take 3.4%. The sequencing sample was made of PBMCs. The chain joins TRBV10-1 to TRBJ1-5; D remains ambiguous. The source of this sequence is a man aged 40-55 years in good health and CMV-seropositive. DNA of the CDR3: TGCGCCAGCAGTACCCCAAACAGTAGCAATCAGCCCCAGCATTTT. This codes for CASSTPNSSNQPQHF.